These 9 T cell receptor beta chains were all obtained from the same sample, sequenced in a study of control samples from healthy donors and cancer patients. Sequencing used immunoSEQ multiplex PCR; TCRdb keeps in-frame clones, though not all of them. Here the sample spans under 200,000 clones, just under 95% being singletons. The sequencing sample was made of blood. The origin of the receptors is a woman aged 55-70 years in good health.

J is TRBJ2-7 and V is TRBV2; D is uncertain. Trimming cost V 4 bases and J 2 bases, with 9 bases left between them. This CDR3 comprises 13 residues. CDR1 and CDR2 from the germline V gene are SNHLY and FYNNEI. The CDR3 reads CASSAAPAYEQYF. The CDR3 DNA sequence: TGTGCCAGCAGTGCCGCCCCCGCCTACGAGCAGTACTTC.

V gene TRBV10-3 combines with J gene TRBJ1-4, with D tentatively TRBD1 (6 bases). The CDR3 consists of 15 residues. V shed 10 bases and J shed 3 bases, with 18 bases lying between them. The germline CDR1 and CDR2 sequences are ENHRY and SYGVKD. CDR3 in amino acids: CATTAGAGANEKLFF. As DNA, the CDR3 is TGTGCCACCACGGCGGGGGCTGGGGCTAATGAAAAACTGTTTTTT.

This chain joins TRBV19 and TRBJ2-1, with no clear D. V was clipped by 7 bases and J by 13 bases, with 20 bases between them. This CDR3 spans 13 amino acids. CDR1 is LNHDA and CDR2 is SQIVND in the germline V gene (reference sequence). CDR3 sequence (DNA): TGTGCCAGTACCATCGGTCAGCACCAACCCCAGTTCTTC. Amino acids: CASTIGQHQPQFF.

The V call is TRBV12-3 or TRBV12-4, the J call TRBJ1-5, with D possibly matching TRBD1 (6 bases). The CDR3 sequence is 11 residues long. Trimming cost V 6 bases and J 9 bases, with 9 bases left between them. CDR3 protein: CASSRRGPQHF. The CDR3 nucleotides are TGTGCCAGCAGCCGCAGGGGGCCCCAGCATTTT.

CDR3 sequence reads: CASSVSAGYTGELFF. CDR3 DNA: TGTGCCAGCAGCGTATCAGCGGGGTACACCGGGGAGCTGTTTTTT. The chain uses TRBV9 and TRBJ2-2; 7 bases are a match to TRBD2. The germline CDR1 and CDR2 sequences are SGDLS and YYNGEE. There are 15 residues in the CDR3. V gave up 1 base and J gave up 3 bases; unmatched junction bases: 3.

The chain couples TRBV3-1 (or the pseudogene TRBV3-2) to TRBJ1-2, with D possibly being TRBD1 (5 bases). Germline CDR1 LGHDT, CDR2 YNNKEL (reference sequence). CDR3 length equals 14 residues. V was cut by 2 bases and J by 6 bases, with 13 bases left in between. For the CDR3, the DNA is TGTGCCAGCAGCCAATCAGGGTTTGAGGATGGCTACACCTTC. Its protein is CASSQSGFEDGYTF.

In its sample, this clone was seen once. The chain's CDR3 is CASSPHGERAYGYTF. The CDR3 DNA reads TGTGCCAGCAGTCCCCACGGAGAAAGGGCCTATGGCTACACCTTC. The chain employs TRBV25-1 and TRBJ1-2; D call uncertain. Trimming cost V 5 bases and J 4 bases, with 17 bases left between them. Per germline, CDR1 MGHDK and CDR2 SYGVNS. The CDR3 has 15 amino acids.

The chain recombines TRBV6-6 with TRBJ1-1; 8 bases line up with TRBD1. The germline V gene encodes CDR1 MNHNY and CDR2 SVGAGI (reference sequence). The ends lost 4 bases at V and 4 bases at J; junction bases unmatched: 5. The CDR3 is 14 amino acids. The chain's CDR3 is CASSLSTGGTEAFF. CDR3 nucleotide sequence: TGTGCCAGCAGTTTATCTACAGGGGGCACTGAAGCTTTCTTT.

The V and J genes are TRBV6-2 or TRBV6-3 and TRBJ2-3; D remains unclear. V was shortened by 4 bases and J by 4 bases, with 18 bases between the two germline ends. The V gene's germline CDR1 is MNHEY and CDR2 SVGEGT. The CDR3 consists of 16 residues. The CDR3: CASSSVVITLADTQYF. CDR3 coding DNA: TGTGCCAGCAGTTCCGTAGTGATTACGTTAGCAGATACGCAGTATTTT.